The present T cell receptor (beta chain) was sequenced within a study of T-cell memory formation after mild COVID-19. Study overall: TCR clusters were mostly confined to one donor each.

General observations from the study: CD4/CD8 balance characterized clones contracting day 15 to 85, and CD4+ skew characterized later expanders. Within pre-infection memory, some responding clones were found, suggesting cross-reactive memory joined.

For this clonotype: Its matching antigen is unknown.

The CDR3 spans 14 residues. Germline V gene data show CDR1 as SGDLS and CDR2 as YYNGEE. V was clipped by 2 bases and J by 1 base, with 10 bases between them. Amplification by 5'RACE using constant-segment primers produced TCR alpha and TCR beta cDNA libraries that carried sample barcodes and UMIs. Using its own MiXCR run on the 5' RACE reads, TCRdb lists one record per CDR3 protein. This sample has around 440,000 distinct CDR3 sequences, with 15% to 20% found just once. The rearrangement joins TRBV9 to TRBJ2-7, with D unclear. The sample was PBMCs or a T cell subset sorted from them (not recorded which). The sequence derives from an adult woman who had mild COVID-19 (a few samples of this study predate the infection). Cell type and time point are not known. The CDR3 DNA sequence: TGTGCCAGCAGCGTGCACGGCCTATCCTACGAGCAGTACTTC. It encodes CASSVHGLSYEQYF.